The 4 T cell receptor beta chains below come from one sample, sequenced in a study of blood T cell repertoires in COVID-19. The assay was immunoSEQ multiplex PCR, and TCRdb's table has in-frame clones only and misses some. The data show 130,000 or so clones, 85% to 90% seen once. Specimen: peripheral blood. These TCRs come from a woman between 50 and 59 years old with acute or convalescent COVID-19.

Written as DNA, the CDR3 is TGTGCCAGCAGACCCGGGACTAGCGGTTTCTACGAGCAGTACTTC. Amino acids: CASRPGTSGFYEQYF. The rearrangement joins TRBV6-5 to TRBJ2-7; 11 bases match TRBD2. The CDR3 is 15 residues long. The germline V gene encodes CDR1 MNHEY and CDR2 SVGAGI. V shed 6 bases, J shed 3 bases, and the junction held 7 bases outside the gene matches.

The chain links TRBV4-3 to TRBJ2-7; TRBD1 is a possible D gene (5 bases). The V gene's germline CDR1 is LGHNA and CDR2 YSLEER. V was clipped by 1 base and J by 1 base, with 8 bases between them. The length of the CDR3 is 14 residues. The CDR3 DNA sequence: TGCGCCAGCAGCCAAGGCAAGGGGTCCTACGAGCAGTACTTC. Protein sequence: CASSQGKGSYEQYF.

This clone occurred once. The chain links TRBV10-3 to TRBJ1-5, with D maybe TRBD1 (5 bases). The ends were cut back, 5 bases at V and 1 base at J, with 9 bases in the middle. The CDR3 totals 14 residues. Germline values: CDR1 ENHRY, CDR2 SYGVKD. The CDR3 reads CAISPGPSNQPQHF. The CDR3 coding sequence is TGTGCCATCAGTCCAGGGCCGAGCAATCAGCCCCAGCATTTT.

The chain joins TRBV9 to TRBJ1-2; D is unresolved. This CDR3 comprises 19 residues. Trimming removed 3 bases from V and 0 bases from J, with 24 bases in between. Germline V CDR1 and CDR2: SGDLS, YYNGEE. In nucleotides, the CDR3 is TGTGCCAGCAGCGCCAACCCGGGAAGGTCTTTTGTAGCTAACTATGGCTACACCTTC. This translates into CASSANPGRSFVANYGYTF.